Shown below are 18 T cell receptor beta chains from a single sample sequenced in a study of regulatory T cells in long-lasting Graves disease. The time point here: newly diagnosed GD, antithyroid drugs for less than 3 months. Scientists built the TCR library using RNA that was extracted from PBMCs. With iRepertoire HTBI primers and Arm-PCR of CDR3 regions, TCR beta libraries were built. TCRdb re-derived calls from the multiplex PCR reads in MiXCR, one entry per CDR3 protein. The sample carries hundreds of thousands of distinct CDR3 sequences, 15% to 17% recorded once. Sequencing was performed on peripheral blood mononuclear cells (PBMCs), taken at new diagnosis, from a patient treated with antithyroid drugs. These TCRs come from a female donor with Graves disease.

This clonotype was recorded at least ten times. This chain uses TRBV20-1 with TRBJ1-1, with D unresolved. CDR3 length: 13 residues. CDR1 is DFQATT and CDR2 is SNEGSKA in the germline V gene (reference sequence). Trimming took off 0 bases at V and 5 bases at J, with 10 bases between the two ends. The DNA for the CDR3 is TGCAGTGCTAGAGACGAGGGAATGACTGAAGCTTTCTTT. Its translation: CSARDEGMTEAFF.

Many counts were recorded for this clonotype. The chain has TRBV7-8 and TRBJ2-3; no clear D. Germline assignment: CDR1 SGHVS and CDR2 FQNEAQ. The V end lost 2 bases, the J end lost 1 base, and 13 bases lay between the germline ends. This CDR3 spans 16 amino acids. CDR3 DNA sequence: TGTGCCAGCAGCTTATTTATAGGAGATGGCACAGATACGCAGTATTTT. Protein product: CASSLFIGDGTDTQYF. Variable domain in full (rest from reference TRBV7-8 and TRBJ2-3): GAGVSQSPRYKVAKRGQDVALRCDPISGHVSLFWYQQALGQGPEFLTYFQNEAQLDKSGLPSDRFFAERPEGSVSTLKIQRTQQEDSAVYLCASSLFIGDGTDTQYFGPGTRLTVL.

The count of this clonotype is one. At one end, the junction sequence differs from germline, possibly due to a read error. The chain joins TRBV11-3 to TRBJ2-2; D possibly matches TRBD1 or TRBD2 (6 bases each). This CDR3 is 15 amino acids long. Germline CDR1 is SGHNT and CDR2 is YENEEA. For the CDR3, the DNA is TGTGCCAGCAGTGGAACAGGGTTGAACACCGGGGGGCTGTTTTTT. It translates to CASSGTGLNTGGLFF.

Many counts were recorded for this clonotype. The chain has TRBV3-1 and TRBJ1-2; 10 nucleotides line up with TRBD1. Germline CDR1 LGHDT, CDR2 YNNKEL (reference sequence). The V gene end was trimmed by 1 base and the J gene end by 8 bases; junction bases not matched to a gene: 4. The CDR3 consists of 14 residues. The CDR3 loop reads CASSQGQGAQGYTF. CDR3 in DNA: TGTGCCAGCAGCCAAGGACAGGGGGCACAAGGCTACACCTTC. Looking up the rest from reference TRBV3-1 and TRBJ1-2 gives the full variable domain: DTAVSQTPKYLVTQMGNDKSIKCEQNLGHDTMYWYKQDSKKFLKIMFSYNNKELIINETVPNRFSPKSPDKAHLNLHINSLELGDSAVYFCASSQGQGAQGYTFGSGTRLTVV.

This clonotype was detected ten times or more. This chain joins TRBV20-1 and TRBJ1-4; 10 bases agree with TRBD1. Germline V CDR1 and CDR2: DFQATT, SNEGSKA (reference sequence). V lost 0 bases, J lost 7 bases, and 8 bases stayed unmatched. The CDR3 is 16 residues long. CDR3 region: CSAREPQGQGSEKLFF. The CDR3 nucleotides read TGCAGTGCTAGAGAACCCCAGGGACAGGGGAGTGAAAAACTGTTTTTT.

This clonotype was seen ten or more times. This chain joins TRBV7-7 and TRBJ2-2, with a weak D call TRBD1 (6 bases). The CDR3 covers 14 residues. The germline CDR1 and CDR2 sequences are SSHAT and FNYEAQ (reference sequence). Trimming left V 6 bases short and J 2 bases short, with 10 bases between. The CDR3 nucleotides are TGTGCCAGCAGACCCGGGACAAACACCGGGGAGCTGTTTTTT. Its protein is CASRPGTNTGELFF.

This clonotype appeared many times. V usage is TRBV12-5 and J usage is TRBJ2-4; D gene ambiguous. V was cut by 6 bases and J by 8 bases, with 17 bases left in between. CDR1 and CDR2 (germline): LGHNT, FRNRAP. The CDR3 totals 14 residues. The CDR3 bases are TGTGCTAGTGGACATCCGGACCGCACGCACATTCAGTACTTC. Protein sequence: CASGHPDRTHIQYF.

The chain uses TRBV2 and TRBJ2-1; D unresolved. V was shortened by 3 bases and J by 6 bases, with 9 bases between the two germline ends. There are 13 residues in the CDR3. Germline-derived CDR1 and CDR2 are SNHLY and FYNNEI. The CDR3 DNA follows: TGTGCCAGCAGTGAGATGGGGTTCAATGAGCAGTTCTTC. It is translated as CASSEMGFNEQFF.

The V gene is TRBV18, the J gene TRBJ1-1; D possibly corresponds to TRBD1 (5 bases). Germline V gene data show CDR1 as KGHSH and CDR2 as LQKENI. The CDR3 totals 12 residues. Trimming stripped 3 bases from V and 11 bases from J, with 13 bases between. CDR3 sequence: CASSPGSRQAFF. The CDR3 coding sequence is TGTGCCAGCTCACCCGGCAGTCGACAGGCTTTCTTT.

This clonotype was counted only a few times. The chain is built from TRBV30 and TRBJ2-3; maybe TRBD1 (5 bases). Trimming took off 3 bases at V and 3 bases at J, with 13 bases between the two ends. Germline assignment: CDR1 GTSNPN and CDR2 SVGIG (reference sequence). The length of the CDR3 is 14 residues. The CDR3 nucleotides read TGTGCCTGGAGAAATAAGGGGCCTACAGATACGCAGTATTTT. Protein product: CAWRNKGPTDTQYF.

This clonotype was counted ten times or more. The genes are TRBV7-3 and TRBJ2-1, with TRBD2 matching over 8 bases. CDR3 length: 15 amino acids. Germline loops: CDR1 SGHTA, CDR2 FQGTGA. The V segment lost 3 bases and the J segment 5 bases; nucleotides outside the gene matches: 6. The CDR3 DNA is TGTGCCAGCAGCTTTCGGGGGGGGGCCGACAATGAGCAGTTCTTC. Protein sequence: CASSFRGGADNEQFF.

This clonotype was observed a handful of times. V and J are TRBV6-1 and TRBJ1-4; D perhaps matches TRBD1 (6 bases). V was trimmed by 6 bases and J by 7 bases, leaving 12 bases between them. Germline CDR1 reads MNHNS; CDR2 reads SASEGT. The CDR3 length is 13 residues. The CDR3: CASRDHRVEKLFF. The CDR3 nucleotides read TGTGCCAGCAGGGACCACAGGGTTGAAAAACTGTTTTTT.

The chain recombines TRBV18 with TRBJ2-7; 9 bases line up with TRBD1. The germline CDR1 and CDR2 sequences are KGHSH and LQKENI. The CDR3 consists of 14 residues. J was trimmed by 3 bases and V by 5 bases; bases with no gene match: 5. The CDR3 loop reads CASSSSGQGYEQYF. The CDR3 DNA reads as TGTGCCAGCTCATCATCGGGACAGGGCTACGAGCAGTACTTC.

This clonotype was counted many times. This chain joins TRBV10-3 and TRBJ2-1, with 14 bases aligning to TRBD2. The germline V gene encodes CDR1 ENHRY and CDR2 SYGVKD. V was pared by 7 bases and J by 7 bases, with 9 bases of the junction left unmatched. CDR3 length: 16 amino acids. The CDR3: CAITPGTSGSKNEQFF. For the CDR3, the DNA is TGTGCCATCACCCCCGGGACTAGCGGGAGCAAGAATGAGCAGTTCTTC.

This clonotype was found many times. The J gene is TRBJ1-1, the V gene TRBV6-2 or TRBV6-3, with 8 bases fitting TRBD1. The V gene end was trimmed by 0 bases and the J gene end by 4 bases; junction bases not matched to a gene: 1. This CDR3 spans 14 amino acids. Germline V gene lookup returns CDR1 MNHEY and CDR2 SVGEGT. The CDR3 DNA follows: TGTGCCAGCAGTTACTCGCAGGGGGCCACTGAAGCTTTCTTT. The encoded protein is CASSYSQGATEAFF.

This clonotype was counted a few times. This chain joins TRBV5-1 and TRBJ1-5; 8 bases fit TRBD1. Per the germline V gene, CDR1 is SGHRS and CDR2 is YFSETQ. Trimming cost V 4 bases and J 9 bases; bases outside gene matches: 12. The CDR3 covers 15 residues. CDR3 sequence: CASSTQGGRESPQHF. CDR3 nucleotides: TGCGCCAGCAGCACACAGGGGGGACGCGAATCGCCCCAGCATTTT.

With regard to this clonotype: This sequence is one base from a far larger clone and is likely a read error. This CDR3 is CASSRTDTQHF. CDR3 in DNA: TGTGCCAGCAGCCGCACAGATACGCAGCATTTT. The V gene is TRBV11-2, the J gene TRBJ2-3; D not certain. The DNA end favors TRBJ1-5, so the J call may be wrong. Per germline, CDR1 SGHAT and CDR2 FQNNGV. The CDR3 has 11 amino acids.

The table lists this clonotype with many counts. This chain joins TRBV4-1 and TRBJ1-1; TRBD1 aligns across 7 bases. CDR1 MGHRA and CDR2 YSYEKL come from the germline V gene. This CDR3 contains 14 residues. V lost 6 bases and J lost 2; bases outside the gene matches: 6. Here the CDR3 reads CASRRDSVNTEAFF. The CDR3 DNA follows: TGCGCCAGCAGAAGGGACAGCGTTAACACTGAAGCTTTCTTT.